This T cell receptor beta chain was obtained from a study of cytomegalovirus exposure and HLA in healthy donors. The study's findings and limits: Common viral pathogens seemed to be connected with several of the most significant clusters, according to a later analysis. According to the study, 180 or so TCR beta chains were cytomegalovirus-associated.

PCR amplification relied on 60 Vbeta primers (plus 13 Jbeta primers). TCRdb's table, derived via immunoSEQ multiplex PCR, lists solely in-frame clones and lacks some. Across about 140,000 clones, the top ten clones capture 0.8% to 1% of the sample. The CDR3 contains 13 residues. Germline loops: CDR1 SGHTA, CDR2 FQGTGA. V lost 8 bases to trimming and J lost 2 bases; unmatched junction nucleotides: 5. For this clone: The antigen remains unidentified.

The sequenced sample was PBMCs. The rearrangement links TRBV7-3 to TRBJ1-1; 7 positions agree with TRBD1. This clonotype was obtained from a male donor in good health and CMV-seronegative. This chain's CDR3 is CASRTGANTEAFF. The CDR3 bases are TGTGCCAGCCGGACAGGAGCAAACACTGAAGCTTTCTTT.